Listed below are T cell receptor beta chains from one sample, sequenced in a study of T-cell reconstitution after alpha-beta-depleted transplantation in children. TCRdb ran MiXCR on the PCR reads and lists one entry per CDR3 protein. In the table there are around 500,000 distinct CDR3 sequences, under 30% of which are singletons. The material sequenced was PBMCs, mostly from graft donor cells, taken 360 days after TCRalphabeta/CD19-depleted stem cell transplant. The receptors here all came from a boy younger than two who had a stem cell transplant for acute myeloid leukemia, so the T cells may come from the graft donor. The CDR3 runs from the conserved cysteine through the conserved F or W. Fields, in order: J gene, V gene, clone size, D gene, CDR3 protein, CDR3 DNA. D genes are given only for firm matches. Clone size is stated in some rows and not others, as once, few, many or a class when expanded.

j_call: TRBJ2-1
v_call: TRBV19
clone_size: .
d_call: TRBD1
cdr3_aa: CASRTGGRSYNEQFF
cdr3_nt: TGTGCCAGTAGAACAGGGGGTCGCTCCTACAATGAGCAGTTCTTC

j_call: TRBJ1-6
v_call: TRBV7-2
clone_size: .
d_call: .
cdr3_aa: CASSPSPGVWSPLHF
cdr3_nt: TGTGCCAGCAGCCCCTCGCCAGGGGTATGGTCACCCCTCCACTTT

j_call: TRBJ2-1
v_call: TRBV2
clone_size: many
d_call: .
cdr3_aa: CASSARGAVYNEQFF
cdr3_nt: TGTGCCAGCAGTGCCCGGGGGGCAGTCTACAATGAGCAGTTCTTC

j_call: TRBJ1-6
v_call: TRBV6-6
clone_size: few
d_call: .
cdr3_aa: CASSYQGDSPLHF
cdr3_nt: TGTGCCAGCAGTTACCAAGGGGACTCACCCCTCCACTTT

j_call: TRBJ2-1
v_call: TRBV7-7
clone_size: many
d_call: .
cdr3_aa: CASSSNRANEQFF
cdr3_nt: TGTGCCAGCAGCTCAAACAGGGCGAATGAGCAGTTCTTC

j_call: TRBJ2-1
v_call: TRBV12-3/TRBV12-4
clone_size: many
d_call: .
cdr3_aa: CASGILSSYNEQFF
cdr3_nt: TGTGCCAGCGGGATACTGAGCTCCTACAATGAGCAGTTCTTC

j_call: TRBJ1-5
v_call: TRBV12-3/TRBV12-4
clone_size: .
d_call: .
cdr3_aa: CASSPGNRQAIQPQHF
cdr3_nt: TGTGCCAGCAGCCCTGGAAACCGACAGGCGATTCAGCCCCAGCATTTT

j_call: TRBJ1-2
v_call: TRBV11-2
clone_size: .
d_call: .
cdr3_aa: CASSLDRGIHGYTF
cdr3_nt: TGTGCCAGCAGCTTAGACAGGGGAATCCATGGCTACACCTTC

j_call: TRBJ1-4
v_call: TRBV6-1
clone_size: .
d_call: .
cdr3_aa: CASGGGRRNEKLFF
cdr3_nt: TGTGCCAGCGGAGGAGGGAGGCGAAATGAAAAACTGTTTTTT

j_call: TRBJ1-2
v_call: TRBV29-1
clone_size: .
d_call: TRBD1
cdr3_aa: CSTSGTGEDYGYTF
cdr3_nt: TGCAGCACCTCCGGGACAGGAGAGGACTATGGCTACACCTTC

j_call: TRBJ2-7
v_call: TRBV6-5
clone_size: .
d_call: .
cdr3_aa: CASSYNKVSGSYEQYF
cdr3_nt: TGTGCCAGCAGTTACAATAAGGTTTCAGGTTCCTACGAGCAGTACTTC

j_call: TRBJ1-1
v_call: TRBV9
clone_size: .
d_call: .
cdr3_aa: CASSANPMNTEAFF
cdr3_nt: TGTGCCAGCTCAGCTAATCCTATGAACACTGAAGCTTTCTTT

j_call: TRBJ2-5
v_call: TRBV7-2
clone_size: .
d_call: TRBD2
cdr3_aa: CASSLRLGGETQYF
cdr3_nt: TGTGCCAGCAGCTTACGTCTGGGGGGGGAGACCCAGTACTTC

j_call: TRBJ2-3
v_call: TRBV15
clone_size: .
d_call: TRBD1
cdr3_aa: CATSREPGGGPQYF
cdr3_nt: TGTGCCACCAGCAGAGAGCCAGGGGGCGGCCCGCAGTATTTT

j_call: TRBJ2-5
v_call: TRBV6-2/TRBV6-3
clone_size: many
d_call: TRBD2
cdr3_aa: CASGGRAGDQETQYF
cdr3_nt: TGTGCCAGCGGTGGTCGAGCGGGGGACCAAGAGACCCAGTACTTC

j_call: TRBJ2-2
v_call: TRBV4-1
clone_size: .
d_call: .
cdr3_aa: CASKVTTNTGELFF
cdr3_nt: TGCGCCAGCAAAGTGACAACGAACACCGGGGAGCTGTTTTTT

j_call: TRBJ2-1
v_call: TRBV25-1
clone_size: .
d_call: .
cdr3_aa: CASNLDTGGHNEQFF
cdr3_nt: TGTGCCAGCAACTTGGACACGGGCGGGCACAATGAGCAGTTCTTC

j_call: TRBJ1-5
v_call: TRBV20-1
clone_size: few
d_call: .
cdr3_aa: CSARDRAGAVKPQHF
cdr3_nt: TGCAGTGCTAGAGATAGGGCCGGGGCAGTAAAGCCCCAGCATTTT

j_call: TRBJ2-5
v_call: TRBV20-1
clone_size: .
d_call: .
cdr3_aa: CSAHSPQSTETQYF
cdr3_nt: TGCAGTGCCCATTCCCCACAGTCCACAGAGACCCAGTACTTC

j_call: TRBJ2-5
v_call: TRBV19
clone_size: many
d_call: TRBD1
cdr3_aa: CASSRDSQETQYF
cdr3_nt: TGTGCCAGCTCCCGGGACAGCCAAGAGACCCAGTACTTC

j_call: TRBJ2-5
v_call: TRBV7-7
clone_size: .
d_call: .
cdr3_aa: CASSSSGRGETQYF
cdr3_nt: TGTGCCAGCAGTTCATCAGGCAGGGGTGAGACCCAGTACTTC

j_call: TRBJ2-1
v_call: TRBV12-3/TRBV12-4
clone_size: many
d_call: .
cdr3_aa: CASFKAHEQFF
cdr3_nt: TGTGCCAGCTTCAAGGCCCATGAGCAGTTCTTC

j_call: TRBJ2-7
v_call: TRBV4-3
clone_size: .
d_call: TRBD2
cdr3_aa: CASSQDTLAVNYEQYF
cdr3_nt: TGCGCCAGCAGCCAAGATACCCTAGCGGTAAACTACGAGCAGTACTTC

j_call: TRBJ2-3
v_call: TRBV7-2
clone_size: .
d_call: TRBD2
cdr3_aa: CASSAGLAGNTDTQYF
cdr3_nt: TGTGCCAGCAGCGCGGGACTAGCGGGGAACACAGATACGCAGTATTTT